One and the same sample provided the 4 T cell receptor beta chains below, sequenced in a study of blood T cell repertoires in COVID-19. TCRdb's table, derived via immunoSEQ multiplex PCR, lists solely in-frame clones and lacks some. The sample consists of about 360,000 clones, around 87% of them appearing once. The sample was peripheral blood. The receptors originated from a human donor in a cohort sampled during active COVID-19.

The rearrangement uses TRBV11-2 and TRBJ1-1, with 7 bases identical to TRBD1. Germline-derived CDR1 and CDR2 are SGHAT and FQNNGV. V was pared by 3 bases and J by 1 base, with 2 bases of the junction left unmatched. There are 14 residues in the CDR3. The CDR3 sequence: CASSFGTENTEAFF. The DNA of the CDR3 is TGTGCCAGCAGCTTTGGGACAGAGAACACTGAAGCTTTCTTT.

This clone was counted ten times or more. The V and J genes are TRBV2 and TRBJ2-3, with unresolved D. Looked up from germline, CDR1 is SNHLY and CDR2 is FYNNEI. The germline V and J ends were trimmed by 8 bases and 0 bases, with 6 bases remaining between them. The CDR3 totals 12 residues. The CDR3 DNA reads as TGTGCCAGCGACTCAAGCACAGATACGCAGTATTTT. Protein sequence: CASDSSTDTQYF.

The CDR3 is CASKTGGNIQYF. In nucleotides, the CDR3 is TGTGCCAGCAAAACCGGGGGGAACATTCAGTACTTC. The chain carries TRBV2 and TRBJ2-4; 7 nucleotides match TRBD2. Germline CDR1 reads SNHLY; CDR2 reads FYNNEI. The CDR3 consists of 12 residues. J was trimmed by 7 bases and V by 7 bases; bases with no gene match: 4.

The chain employs TRBV7-9 and TRBJ2-1; 7 bases map to TRBD2. The CDR3 loop spans 13 amino acids. V lost 0 bases to trimming and J lost 7 bases; unmatched junction nucleotides: 0. Germline V lookup: CDR1 SEHNR, CDR2 FQNEAQ (reference sequence). The CDR3 spells CASSLAGGNEQFF. CDR3 in DNA: TGTGCCAGCAGCTTAGCGGGAGGGAATGAGCAGTTCTTC. The full variable domain, with the rest looked up from reference TRBV7-9 and TRBJ2-1, is DTGVSQNPRHKITKRGQNVTFRCDPISEHNRLYWYRQTLGQGPEFLTYFQNEAQLEKSRLLSDRFSAERPKGSFSTLEIQRTEQGDSAMYLCASSLAGGNEQFFGPGTRLTVL.